The T cell receptor (beta chain) under discussion was sequenced for a study of blood T cell repertoires in COVID-19. For the study at large: The United States, Italy and Spain provided the acute and convalescent COVID-19 samples. In each case, the material was cDNA or gDNA derived from T cells, B-cell-depleted T cells, or PBMCs.

This CDR3 is built from 15 residues. CDR1 is SGDLS and CDR2 is YYNGEE in the germline V gene. V was trimmed by 3 bases and J by 0 bases, leaving 10 bases between them. As processed by the authors: Reference gene primer amplification gave estimated nucleated cell counts. TCRdb's table, derived via immunoSEQ multiplex PCR, lists solely in-frame clones and lacks some. That table is the source of V, J and clone size, and D and trimming were worked out from the DNA. Of 150,000 to 200,000 clones in the sample, roughly 91% were seen once. Material: peripheral blood. The gene calls are TRBV9 and TRBJ1-3; no clear D. This TCR derives from a man aged 40-49 years with active or convalescent COVID-19. The CDR3 DNA reads TGTGCCAGCAGCGCCGAGGGAATCTCTGGAAACACCATATATTTT. It is translated as CASSAEGISGNTIYF. The full variable domain, its missing parts supplied by reference TRBV9 and TRBJ1-3, is DSGVTQTPKHLITATGQRVTLRCSPRSGDLSVYWYQQSLDQGLQFLIQYYNGEERAKGNILERFSAQQFPDLHSELNLSSLELGDSALYFCASSAEGISGNTIYFGEGSWLTVV.